This T cell receptor (beta chain) was observed in a study of blood T cell repertoires in COVID-19. Study-wide background: The analysed material was cDNA or gDNA that came from T cells, B-cell-depleted T cells, or PBMCs.

TCRdb's table, derived via immunoSEQ multiplex PCR, lists solely in-frame clones and lacks some. The sample lists 300,000 to 450,000 clones; 80% to 90% were seen once. Sequencing was performed on peripheral blood. This TCR was sampled from a woman in her sixties with COVID-19, enrolled during active disease.

As DNA, the CDR3 is TGTGCCATCAGTGGGGCGACAGGTCGCAACACTGAAGCTTTCTTT. It codes for CAISGATGRNTEAFF. V gene TRBV10-3 combines with J gene TRBJ1-1, with D perhaps TRBD1 (6 bases). This CDR3 is built from 15 residues. Germline values: CDR1 ENHRY, CDR2 SYGVKD. The ends were cut back, 4 bases at V and 2 bases at J, with 14 bases in the middle.